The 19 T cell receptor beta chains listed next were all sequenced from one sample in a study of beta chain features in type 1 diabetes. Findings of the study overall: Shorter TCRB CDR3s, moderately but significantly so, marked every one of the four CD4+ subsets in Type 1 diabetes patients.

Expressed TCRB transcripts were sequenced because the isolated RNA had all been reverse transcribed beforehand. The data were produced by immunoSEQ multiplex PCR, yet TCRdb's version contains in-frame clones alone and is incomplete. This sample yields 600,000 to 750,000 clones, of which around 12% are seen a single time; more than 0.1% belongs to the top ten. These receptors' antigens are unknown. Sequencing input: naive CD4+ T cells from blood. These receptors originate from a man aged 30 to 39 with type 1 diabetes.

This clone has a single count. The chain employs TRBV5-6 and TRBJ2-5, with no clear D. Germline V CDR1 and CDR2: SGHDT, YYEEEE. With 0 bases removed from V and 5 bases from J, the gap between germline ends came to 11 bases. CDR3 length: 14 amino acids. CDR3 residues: CASSLGAGWETQYF. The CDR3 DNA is TGTGCCAGCAGCTTGGGAGCCGGTTGGGAGACCCAGTACTTC.

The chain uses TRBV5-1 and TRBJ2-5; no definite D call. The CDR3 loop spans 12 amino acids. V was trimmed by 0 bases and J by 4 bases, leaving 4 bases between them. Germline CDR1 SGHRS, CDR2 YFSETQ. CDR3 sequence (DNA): TGCGCCAGCAGCTTGGACTTAGAGACCCAGTACTTC. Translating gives CASSLDLETQYF.

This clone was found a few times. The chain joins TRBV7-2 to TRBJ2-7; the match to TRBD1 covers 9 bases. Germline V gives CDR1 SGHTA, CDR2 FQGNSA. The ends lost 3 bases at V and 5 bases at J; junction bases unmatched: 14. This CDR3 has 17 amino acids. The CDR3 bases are TGTGCCAGCAGCTTCGAGCGAGGGAGGACAGGGGTCCACGAGCAGTACTTC. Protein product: CASSFERGRTGVHEQYF.

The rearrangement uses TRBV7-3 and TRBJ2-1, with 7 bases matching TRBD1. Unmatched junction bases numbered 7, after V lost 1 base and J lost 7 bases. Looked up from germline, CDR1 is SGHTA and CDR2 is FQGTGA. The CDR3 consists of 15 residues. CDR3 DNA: TGTGCCAGCAGCTTAATGACAGGGCTGGGGAATGAGCAGTTCTTC. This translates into CASSLMTGLGNEQFF.

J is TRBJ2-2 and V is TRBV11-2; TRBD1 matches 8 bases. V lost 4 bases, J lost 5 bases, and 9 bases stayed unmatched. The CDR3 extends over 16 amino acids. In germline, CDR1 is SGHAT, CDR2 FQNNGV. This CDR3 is CASSSAGTGGTGELFF. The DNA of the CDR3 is TGTGCCAGCAGCTCCGCCGGGACAGGTGGGACCGGGGAGCTGTTTTTT.

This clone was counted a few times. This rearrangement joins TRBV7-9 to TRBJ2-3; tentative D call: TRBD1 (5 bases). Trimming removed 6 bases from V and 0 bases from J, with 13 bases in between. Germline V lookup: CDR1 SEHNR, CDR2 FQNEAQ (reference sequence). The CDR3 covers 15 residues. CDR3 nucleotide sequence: TGTGCCAGCAGTTCAGGGTGGGCTAGCACAGATACGCAGTATTTT. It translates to CASSSGWASTDTQYF.

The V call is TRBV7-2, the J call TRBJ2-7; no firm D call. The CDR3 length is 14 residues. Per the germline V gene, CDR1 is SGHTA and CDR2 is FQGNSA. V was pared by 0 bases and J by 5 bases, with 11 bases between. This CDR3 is CASSLALRPDEQYF. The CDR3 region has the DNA TGTGCCAGCAGCTTAGCGCTTAGGCCCGACGAGCAGTACTTC.

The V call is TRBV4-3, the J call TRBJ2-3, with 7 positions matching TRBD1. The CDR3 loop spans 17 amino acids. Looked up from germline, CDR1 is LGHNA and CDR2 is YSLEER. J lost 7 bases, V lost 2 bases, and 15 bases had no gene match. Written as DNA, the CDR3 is TGCGCCAGCAGCCAACACCAAACCCGGGACAGTTTTAATACGCAGTATTTT. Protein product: CASSQHQTRDSFNTQYF.

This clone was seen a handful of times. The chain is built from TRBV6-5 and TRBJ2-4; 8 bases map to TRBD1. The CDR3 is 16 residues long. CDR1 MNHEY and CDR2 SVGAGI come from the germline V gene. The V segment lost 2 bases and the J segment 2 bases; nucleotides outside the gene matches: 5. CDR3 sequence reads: CASSYGQGFTKNIQYF. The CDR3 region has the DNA TGTGCCAGCAGTTACGGACAGGGATTTACCAAAAACATTCAGTACTTC.

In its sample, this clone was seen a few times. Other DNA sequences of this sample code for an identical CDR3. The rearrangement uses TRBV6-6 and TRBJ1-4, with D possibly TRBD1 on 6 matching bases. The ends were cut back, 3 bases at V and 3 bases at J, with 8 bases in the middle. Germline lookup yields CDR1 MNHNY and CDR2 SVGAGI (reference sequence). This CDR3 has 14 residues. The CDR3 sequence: CASSYQGSNEKLFF. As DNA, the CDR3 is TGTGCCAGCAGTTATCAGGGGTCTAATGAAAAACTGTTTTTT.

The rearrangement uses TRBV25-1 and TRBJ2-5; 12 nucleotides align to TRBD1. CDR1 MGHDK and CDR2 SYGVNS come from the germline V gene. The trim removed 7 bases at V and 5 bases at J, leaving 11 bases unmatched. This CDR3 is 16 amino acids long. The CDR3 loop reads CASIILRDRGRETQYF. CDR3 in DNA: TGTGCCAGCATTATCCTCCGGGACAGGGGGCGTGAGACCCAGTACTTC.

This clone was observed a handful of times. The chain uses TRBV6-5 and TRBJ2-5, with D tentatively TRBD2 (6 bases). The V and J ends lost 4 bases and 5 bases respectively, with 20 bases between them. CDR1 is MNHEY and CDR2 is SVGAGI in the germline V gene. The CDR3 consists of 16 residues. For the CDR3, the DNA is TGTGCCAGCAGTTCCCCCACCGGGACTTTGGGGGAGACCCAGTACTTC. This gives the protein CASSSPTGTLGETQYF.

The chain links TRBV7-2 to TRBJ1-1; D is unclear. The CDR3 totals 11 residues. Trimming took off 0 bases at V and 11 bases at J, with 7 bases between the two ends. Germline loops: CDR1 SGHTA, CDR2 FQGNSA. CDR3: CASSLAAEAFF. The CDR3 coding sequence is TGTGCCAGCAGCTTAGCGGCGGAGGCTTTCTTT.

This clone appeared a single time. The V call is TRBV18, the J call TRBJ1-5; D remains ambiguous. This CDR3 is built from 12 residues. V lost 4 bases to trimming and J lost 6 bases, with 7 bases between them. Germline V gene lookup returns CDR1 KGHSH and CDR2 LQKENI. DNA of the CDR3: TGTGCCAGCTCACGTTCAACTCAGCCCCAGCATTTT. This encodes CASSRSTQPQHF.

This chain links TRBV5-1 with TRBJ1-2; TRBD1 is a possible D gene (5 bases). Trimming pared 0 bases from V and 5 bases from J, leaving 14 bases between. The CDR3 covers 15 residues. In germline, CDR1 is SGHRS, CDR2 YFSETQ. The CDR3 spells CASSLAGGEGYGYTF. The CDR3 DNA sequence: TGCGCCAGCAGCTTGGCTGGAGGGGAAGGGTATGGCTACACCTTC.

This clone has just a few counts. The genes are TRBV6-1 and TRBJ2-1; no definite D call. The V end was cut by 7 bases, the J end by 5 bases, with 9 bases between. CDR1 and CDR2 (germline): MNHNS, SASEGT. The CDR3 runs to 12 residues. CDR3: CASTLADNEQFF. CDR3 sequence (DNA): TGTGCCAGCACCCTGGCGGACAATGAGCAGTTCTTC.

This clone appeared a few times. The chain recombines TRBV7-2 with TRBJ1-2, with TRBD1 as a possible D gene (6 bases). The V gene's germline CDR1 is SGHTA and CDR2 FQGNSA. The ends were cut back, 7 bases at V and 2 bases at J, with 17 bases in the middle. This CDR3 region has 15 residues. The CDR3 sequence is CASTRSRRGNYGYTF. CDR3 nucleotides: TGTGCCAGCACCAGAAGTCGCAGGGGAAACTATGGCTACACCTTC.

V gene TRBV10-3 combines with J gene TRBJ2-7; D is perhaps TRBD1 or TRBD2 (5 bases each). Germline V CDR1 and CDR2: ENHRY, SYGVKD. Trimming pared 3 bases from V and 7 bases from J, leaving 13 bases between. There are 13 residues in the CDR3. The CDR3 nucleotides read TGTGCCATCAGTGAACGGGGCTATGAAGAGCAGTACTTC. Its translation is CAISERGYEEQYF.

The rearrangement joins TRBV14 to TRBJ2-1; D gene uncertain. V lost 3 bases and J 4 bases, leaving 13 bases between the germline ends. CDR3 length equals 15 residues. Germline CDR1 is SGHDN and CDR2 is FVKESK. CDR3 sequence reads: CASSHRPGPYNEQFF. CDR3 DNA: TGTGCCAGCAGCCATCGACCGGGTCCGTACAATGAGCAGTTCTTC.